This TCR beta chain was recovered during a study of identical twins (dated by TCRdb to 2015 to 2016). Some background on the complete study: TCR alpha and beta repertoires from monozygotic twins, unrelated adults of various ages and cord blood were deep-sequenced to test whether fetal clonotypes persist. To rule out contamination, replicate twin experiments were performed at different times with different library preparation protocols. Results the study describes overall, beyond this receptor: Conclusions relied on cross-sectional statistical analysis, since the same donors could not be followed over many years. In monozygotic twins, recombination models systematically underestimated out-of-frame TCR alpha sharing, but the models matched the sharing seen between unrelated individuals. Fewer insertions were carried by abundant cord blood beta clonotypes; a weaker similar trend was observed in young adult naive repertoires, while no such trend was observed in memory repertoires. The excess sharing between twins in beta out-of-frame sequences was weaker because fewer shared sequences reduced the signal-to-noise ratio. Zero-insertion analyses could be partly confounded by invariant T cells such as MAIT and iNKT, although diverse VJ usage argued against such confounding for most clonotypes. Compared with coincidental sharing between unrelated individuals, out-of-frame TCR alpha sequences shared between twins showed an excess of sequences with low generation probability.

To prepare the library, 5' RACE was applied. The run used an Illumina HiSeq 2000. A universal primer binding site was introduced by template switching, and a unique molecular identifier was present in the final cDNA, enabling accurate counting of TCR cDNA molecules. Specific primers in the conserved constant-segment region were used to synthesize first-strand cDNA for TCR alpha and beta chains. To control for contamination, every cDNA library was double barcoded, receiving both a SMART-Mk sample barcode and Illumina barcodes. Two successive PCR steps introduced TruSeq adapter sequences along with Illumina sample barcodes. The Illumina HiSeq platform was used with custom primers to sequence TCR alpha and beta cDNA libraries. The source study handled its data this way. Unique molecular identifiers were extracted from raw reads with MiGEC, and CDR3 positions were determined with MiXCR. For each individual, recombination models were inferred using an EM algorithm with the repgenHMM and IGoR tools. The analysis of shared clonotypes was done with the tcR package in R, with sharing normalized by the product of cloneset sizes. Out-of-frame nonproductive sequences were analyzed to study raw recombination free of thymic and clonal selection effects. Using fastp at Q25 and MiXCR, TCRdb reprocessed the public reads and kept productive beta chains. Every CDR3 protein is listed once, alongside the most common genes and DNA of its rows. In this record, the V and J calls reflect TCRdb's handling and not the investigators' own analysis. A total of around 1.7 million distinct CDR3 sequences appear in this sample, under 35% of them only once. Clones ranked in the top ten supply about 0.3% of the sample.

For CDR1 and CDR2, the germline V gene (reference sequence) lists DFQATT and SNEGSKA. The CDR3 goes from the cysteine to the phenylalanine over 16 residues. Kept here is only the CDR3 DNA, which spans 48 bases and is read in frame from base 1. V and J lose 1 base and 2 bases, and a span of 15 bases separates them. Every donor was a healthy Caucasian. This clonotype was recorded a few times. The antigen it recognizes is unknown. Base qualities are not at hand, and no much larger clone is one base apart. This receptor was taken from a newborn girl in good health. The sequenced sample consisted of cord blood. This receptor chain uses TRBV20-1 and TRBJ2-1; the D gene is unclear. Read as DNA, the sequence is TGCAGTGCTAGAGTCCTGACTGGACCCGCCTACAATGAGCAGTTCTTC. This translates into CSARVLTGPAYNEQFF.